This T cell receptor (beta chain) appears in the sequencing data of a study of T cell changes during pregnancy in multiple sclerosis. This CDR3 contains 13 residues. The V gene end was trimmed by 3 bases and the J gene end by 8 bases; junction bases not matched to a gene: 4. Germline V gene data show CDR1 as MNHEY and CDR2 as SMNVEV (reference sequence). Data came from immunoSEQ multiplex PCR; TCRdb stores just in-frame clones and leaves some out. The sample consists of around 36,000 clones, 90% of them appearing once. The chain is built from TRBV27 and TRBJ1-2; TRBD1 agrees at 9 bases. The material sequenced was CD4+ T cells from peripheral blood mononuclear cells, taken in the third trimester of pregnancy. The clonotype comes from a female donor with multiple sclerosis, enrolled in a pregnancy study. The CDR3 bases are TGTGCCAGCAGTTTGAGACAGGGGGGGGGCTACACCTTC. Residues: CASSLRQGGGYTF.